This passage covers 4 T cell receptor beta chains from one sample sequenced in a study of graft-versus-host responses after intestinal transplantation. For these receptors, no antigen is known. Assay used: immunoSEQ multiplex PCR; TCRdb lists only in-frame clones, some missing. The sample has 90,000 to 120,000 clones, roughly 87% seen once; the top ten hold about 0.7%. The sample was unstimulated CD4+ T cells sorted from spleen or lymph node cells, taken before transplant. These TCRs come from a human donor who was the organ donor for an intestinal transplant.

V is TRBV5-5 and J is TRBJ1-5; TRBD1 agrees at 8 bases. CDR3 size: 15 residues. The germline gives CDR1 SGHKS, CDR2 YYEKEE (reference sequence). J lost 6 bases, V lost 0 bases, and 5 bases had no gene match. CDR3 nucleotides: TGTGCCAGCAGCTTGGGGGGGACAGGTAGTCAGCCCCAGCATTTT. Translated: CASSLGGTGSQPQHF.

The DNA of the CDR3 is TGTGCCAGCAATAGCGGGGGGGCCAATACGCAGTATTTT. Translated, it gives CASNSGGANTQYF. The rearrangement joins TRBV6-5 to TRBJ2-3; 11 nucleotides match TRBD2. V lost 7 bases, J lost 7 bases, and 4 bases stayed unmatched. The CDR3 sequence is 13 residues long. Germline-derived CDR1 and CDR2 are MNHEY and SVGAGI.

Only a few counts were recorded for this clone. This CDR3 is CASSRRRQGQTTNEKLFF. The CDR3 DNA follows: TGTGCCAGCAGTCGGAGGAGGCAGGGGCAAACAACTAATGAAAAACTGTTTTTT. V is TRBV2 and J is TRBJ1-4; tentatively, D is TRBD1 (6 bases). V gave up 5 bases and J gave up 0 bases, with 19 bases separating them. The germline V gene encodes CDR1 SNHLY and CDR2 FYNNEI. The CDR3 sequence is 18 residues long.

This clone came up once. This chain connects TRBV5-5 to TRBJ1-4; possibly TRBD1 for D (5 bases). Germline V gene data show CDR1 as SGHKS and CDR2 as YYEKEE (reference sequence). This CDR3 spans 16 amino acids. The ends were cut back, 0 bases at V and 0 bases at J, with 9 bases in the middle. The CDR3 protein is CASSLAQGSTNEKLFF. The CDR3, as DNA: TGTGCCAGCAGCTTGGCCCAGGGCTCAACTAATGAAAAACTGTTTTTT.